What follows are 30 T cell receptor beta chains derived from one specimen sequenced in a study of identical twins. TCRdb independently ran MiXCR on the 5' RACE reads; one entry per CDR3 protein. The sample holds 700,000 to 950,000 distinct CDR3 sequences, over 9% seen once. These records were also assigned to another study, of yellow fever vaccine responses in identical twins.

Sequencing used PBMCs. These receptors came from a woman in her late teens or twenties in good health.

The chain carries TRBV5-1 and TRBJ1-2; 7 positions match TRBD1. The CDR3 is made up of 13 amino acids. J gave up 2 bases and V 7 bases, and 5 bases lay outside the gene matches. Germline-derived CDR1 and CDR2 are SGHRS and YFSETQ. The CDR3: CASGDRMNYGYTF. The CDR3 region has the DNA TGCGCCAGCGGGGACAGAATGAACTATGGCTACACCTTC.

The chain combines TRBV7-9 with TRBJ2-1; TRBD2 matches 10 bases. The CDR3 consists of 16 residues. Germline assignment: CDR1 SEHNR and CDR2 FQNEAQ (reference sequence). The V segment lost 1 base and the J segment 11 bases; nucleotides outside the gene matches: 11. The CDR3: CASSLGAASGRDKQFF. CDR3 nucleotides: TGTGCCAGCAGCTTAGGAGCGGCTAGCGGGAGAGATAAGCAGTTCTTC.

This clonotype was picked up many times. The chain joins TRBV5-1 to TRBJ1-2; D is unresolved. This CDR3 has 15 residues. The V gene's germline CDR1 is SGHRS and CDR2 YFSETQ. The V end lost 0 bases, the J end lost 2 bases, and 11 bases lay between the germline ends. This chain's CDR3 is CASSLVPDTNYGYTF. In DNA, the CDR3 is TGCGCCAGCAGCTTGGTTCCGGATACCAACTATGGCTACACCTTC.

V usage is TRBV24-1 and J usage is TRBJ2-5, with TRBD2 matching 8 bases. The CDR3 has 16 residues. V shed 3 bases and J 5 bases; nucleotides not matched to a gene: 10. Germline assignment: CDR1 KGHDR and CDR2 SFDVKD. CDR3 DNA: TGTGCCACCAGTGATGGGAGTGCGGGGGGTCGGGAGACCCAGTACTTC. Residues: CATSDGSAGGRETQYF.

In its sample, this clonotype was seen a few times. The CDR3 coding sequence is TGCAGCGTTTTAGATAACACTGAAGCTTTCTTT. Translated: CSVLDNTEAFF. V gene TRBV29-1 combines with J gene TRBJ1-1; D gene uncertain. Trimming took off 5 bases at V and 2 bases at J, with 6 bases between the two ends. CDR3 length equals 11 residues. The germline CDR1 and CDR2 sequences are SQVTM and ANQGSEA.

This clonotype was seen only a few times. V is TRBV5-1 and J is TRBJ2-5, with a tentative D call TRBD2 (5 bases). Germline CDR1 reads SGHRS; CDR2 reads YFSETQ. V gave up 4 bases and J gave up 1 base, with 14 bases separating them. This CDR3 contains 15 residues. The CDR3 bases are TGCGCCAGCAGCAGTCGAGGGCGAGCCCAAGAGACCCAGTACTTC. This codes for CASSSRGRAQETQYF.

The V gene is TRBV5-6, the J gene TRBJ2-3, with unresolved D. The CDR3 loop spans 15 amino acids. CDR1 and CDR2 (germline): SGHDT, YYEEEE. Trimming cost V 2 bases and J 1 base, with 11 bases left between them. The CDR3 region has the DNA TGTGCCAGCAGCTTCACTGGTCCAGGCACAGATACGCAGTATTTT. Translating it yields CASSFTGPGTDTQYF.

V is TRBV29-1 and J is TRBJ2-7; 9 nucleotides match TRBD2. CDR1 SQVTM and CDR2 ANQGSEA come from the germline V gene. V dropped 8 bases and J dropped 0; count of bases not matched to a gene: 5. The CDR3 length is 13 residues. CDR3: CSFRAGGSYEQYF. The CDR3 DNA is TGCAGCTTCAGAGCGGGAGGCTCCTACGAGCAGTACTTC.

This clonotype was picked up a small number of times. The gene calls are TRBV5-1 and TRBJ2-5; 11 positions agree with TRBD1. The trim removed 3 bases at V and 4 bases at J, leaving 8 bases unmatched. Germline values: CDR1 SGHRS, CDR2 YFSETQ. The CDR3 covers 16 residues. The CDR3 sequence is CASSSTRTGGLETQYF. The CDR3 nucleotides are TGCGCCAGCAGCTCCACGAGGACAGGGGGCTTAGAGACCCAGTACTTC. Variable domain in full (rest from reference TRBV5-1 and TRBJ2-5): KAGVTQTPRYLIKTRGQQVTLSCSPISGHRSVSWYQQTPGQGLQFLFEYFSETQRNKGNFPGRFSGRQFSNSRSEMNVSTLELGDSALYLCASSSTRTGGLETQYFGPGTRLLVL.

This rearrangement joins TRBV24-1 to TRBJ2-1, with D perhaps given as TRBD1 or TRBD2 (5 bases each). With 2 bases removed from V and 2 bases from J, the gap between germline ends came to 18 bases. The CDR3 length is 18 residues. CDR1 and CDR2 from the germline V gene are KGHDR and SFDVKD. CDR3 sequence: CATSDSHYLGPAYNEQFF. The CDR3 bases are TGTGCCACCAGTGATTCTCACTATCTGGGACCTGCCTACAATGAGCAGTTCTTC.

This clonotype occurred a few times. The chain links TRBV20-1 to TRBJ2-5; 11 nucleotides match TRBD2. J lost 5 bases, V lost 5 bases, and 4 bases had no gene match. CDR1 is DFQATT, CDR2 SNEGSKA, per germline (reference sequence). The CDR3 is 13 residues long. The CDR3 sequence is CSADSGRVETQYF. CDR3 in DNA: TGCAGTGCTGATAGCGGGAGGGTGGAGACCCAGTACTTC.

The gene calls are TRBV24-1 and TRBJ2-2, with 9 positions matching TRBD2. The CDR3 runs to 17 residues. J was trimmed by 3 bases and V by 4 bases; bases with no gene match: 8. Per germline, CDR1 KGHDR and CDR2 SFDVKD. This chain's CDR3 is CATSDPLAGWDTGELFF. For the CDR3, the DNA is TGTGCCACCAGTGACCCTCTAGCGGGATGGGACACCGGGGAGCTGTTTTTT.

This clonotype showed up just a few times. The chain joins TRBV7-9 to TRBJ2-1, with 9 bases aligning to TRBD1. The CDR3 contains 16 residues. Per the germline V gene, CDR1 is SEHNR and CDR2 is FQNEAQ (reference sequence). Trimming at V came to 5 bases and at J to 1 base, leaving 6 bases not matched to a gene. CDR3 residues: CASSQDRGKSYNEQFF. The CDR3 DNA sequence: TGTGCCAGCAGCCAGGACAGGGGAAAGTCCTACAATGAGCAGTTCTTC.

This clonotype was seen ten or more times. This chain links TRBV7-8 with TRBJ2-1, with 14 positions matching TRBD2. V dropped 4 bases and J dropped 1; count of bases not matched to a gene: 12. The CDR3 covers 20 residues. CDR1 SGHVS and CDR2 FQNEAQ come from the germline V gene. CDR3 sequence (DNA): TGTGCCAGCAGCTCCTACTCCTGGACTAGCGGGAGGACATCCTACAATGAGCAGTTCTTC. Its translation is CASSSYSWTSGRTSYNEQFF.

The chain combines TRBV11-3 with TRBJ2-2; perhaps D is TRBD1 or TRBD2 (5 bases each). CDR3 length: 17 residues. CDR1 is SGHNT and CDR2 is YENEEA in the germline V gene. V was trimmed by 0 bases and J by 6 bases, leaving 17 bases between them. Written as DNA, the CDR3 is TGTGCCAGCAGCTTAGATCGGATGGGGGAAGGTGCCGGGGAGCTGTTTTTT. It translates to CASSLDRMGEGAGELFF.

In this sample, this clonotype turned up a few times. V and J are TRBV20-1 and TRBJ2-1, with 8 bases aligning to TRBD2. The CDR3 covers 21 residues. V lost 0 bases to trimming and J lost 0 bases; unmatched junction nucleotides: 19. Germline CDR1 reads DFQATT; CDR2 reads SNEGSKA (reference sequence). Here the CDR3 reads CSARDTLQRESPVGSYNEQFF. CDR3 DNA sequence: TGCAGTGCTAGAGATACTTTGCAGCGGGAGTCACCCGTGGGCTCCTACAATGAGCAGTTCTTC.

This clonotype was counted between two and nine times. V and J are TRBV29-1 and TRBJ2-3; the match to TRBD2 covers 10 bases. The germline V gene has CDR1 SQVTM and CDR2 ANQGSEA. The CDR3 sequence is 15 residues long. The J segment lost 2 bases and the V segment lost 7 bases, leaving 9 bases of the junction unmatched. CDR3 in DNA: TGCAGCGCCGATATACTAGCGGGGTTCACAGATACGCAGTATTTT. Protein: CSADILAGFTDTQYF.

The CDR3 is CASSDTPSTDTQYF. The CDR3 DNA reads as TGTGCCAGCAGCGACACCCCTAGCACAGATACGCAGTATTTT. J is TRBJ2-3 and V is TRBV3-1; D is unclear. The CDR3 spans 14 residues. Trimming pared 5 bases from V and 0 bases from J, leaving 9 bases between. The germline V gene has CDR1 LGHDT and CDR2 YNNKEL (reference sequence).

The chain uses TRBV3-1 and TRBJ1-2; TRBD1 aligns across 8 bases. V lost 6 bases and J lost 3; bases outside the gene matches: 9. Germline CDR1 LGHDT, CDR2 YNNKEL (reference sequence). This CDR3 contains 15 residues. CDR3 DNA: TGTGCCAGCAGTCCCAGGGGGCAACGGGACTATGGCTACACCTTC. It encodes CASSPRGQRDYGYTF.

This chain joins TRBV11-2 and TRBJ2-5, with TRBD2 matching 11 bases. Trimming removed 5 bases from V and 2 bases from J; junction bases left unmatched: 7. Germline CDR1 SGHAT, CDR2 FQNNGV. The CDR3 spans 16 residues. DNA for the CDR3: TGTGCCAGCAGCCTTTTGACTAGCGGGGAACAAGAGACCCAGTACTTC. It is translated as CASSLLTSGEQETQYF.

This clonotype was detected many times. V and J are TRBV28 and TRBJ2-4; D is unclear. CDR1 and CDR2 from the germline V gene are MDHEN and SYDVKM. CDR3 length: 12 amino acids. The V and J ends lost 1 base and 2 bases respectively, with 0 bases between them. CDR3 in DNA: TGTGCCAGCAGTTTATCCAAAAACATTCAGTACTTC. This translates into CASSLSKNIQYF.

The V and J genes are TRBV6-7 and TRBJ1-2; no firm D call. TRBV6-7 is given ORF status, its function remaining uncertain. The CDR3 is made up of 12 amino acids. Trimming removed 5 bases from V and 5 bases from J, with 9 bases in between. CDR3 coding DNA: TGTGCCAGCAGTCCCCCGTTGTATGGCTACACCTTC. This translates into CASSPPLYGYTF.

This clonotype turned up a few times. The CDR3 DNA reads TGTGCCAGCAGCTTGGTCGGGGGGGGCTACGAGCAGTACGTC. Its translation: CASSLVGGGYEQYV. This chain links TRBV5-6 with TRBJ2-7; 8 bases match TRBD2. V was clipped by 0 bases and J by 3 bases; unmatched bases: 2. Germline V gives CDR1 SGHDT, CDR2 YYEEEE. The CDR3 contains 14 residues.

In its sample, this clonotype was seen a few times. The CDR3 protein is CSALTLAGASYEQYV. CDR3 sequence (DNA): TGCAGTGCTTTAACTCTAGCGGGGGCTTCCTACGAGCAGTACGTC. The gene calls are TRBV20-1 and TRBJ2-7, with 10 bases identical to TRBD2. CDR1 is DFQATT and CDR2 is SNEGSKA in the germline V gene (reference sequence). The V and J ends lost 5 bases and 1 base, in that order; junction bases with no gene match: 8. CDR3 length equals 15 residues.

At least ten counts were recorded for this clonotype. CDR3 amino acids: CASRDDRETEAFF. The CDR3 bases are TGTGCCAGCAGAGACGACAGGGAAACTGAAGCTTTCTTT. This sequence joins TRBV2 and TRBJ1-1; 7 bases are a match to TRBD1. V lost 6 bases, J lost 5 bases, and 6 bases stayed unmatched. CDR3 length: 13 amino acids. Germline V CDR1 and CDR2: SNHLY, FYNNEI. Full variable domain (missing parts from reference TRBV2 and TRBJ1-1): EPEVTQTPSHQVTQMGQEVILRCVPISNHLYFYWYRQILGQKVEFLVSFYNNEISEKSEIFDDQFSVERPDGSNFTLKIRSTKLEDSAMYFCASRDDRETEAFFGQGTRLTVV.

This clonotype was detected a few times. The chain employs TRBV29-1 and TRBJ2-5; tentatively, D is TRBD1 or TRBD2 (5 bases each). Trimming left V 6 bases short and J 0 bases short, with 5 bases between. The CDR3 contains 11 residues. Germline V gene data show CDR1 as SQVTM and CDR2 as ANQGSEA. The CDR3 DNA follows: TGCAGCGTGGGACACCAAGAGACCCAGTACTTC. Its protein product is CSVGHQETQYF. The full variable domain, its missing parts supplied by reference TRBV29-1 and TRBJ2-5, is SAVISQKPSRDICQRGTSLTIQCQVDSQVTMMFWYRQQPGQSLTLIATANQGSEATYESGFVIDKFPISRPNLTFSTLTVSNMSPEDSSIYLCSVGHQETQYFGPGTRLLVL.

This clonotype was seen repeatedly, ten times or more. The chain combines TRBV20-1 with TRBJ2-5; 11 positions match TRBD2. The CDR3 has 16 residues. V lost 3 bases to trimming and J lost 1 base; unmatched junction nucleotides: 7. From germline, CDR1 is DFQATT and CDR2 SNEGSKA (reference sequence). For the CDR3, the DNA is TGCAGTGCTAGGGAGGCTAGCGGGGGGCTCCAAGAGACCCAGTACTTC. The encoded protein is CSAREASGGLQETQYF.

This clonotype has at least ten counts. The chain joins TRBV29-1 to TRBJ2-3, with a possible D match to TRBD2 (6 bases). Trimming left V 6 bases short and J 6 bases short, with 13 bases between. Germline CDR1 SQVTM, CDR2 ANQGSEA. This CDR3 contains 12 residues. The CDR3 bases are TGCAGCGTCACGCGGGGCGTGGATACGCAGTATTTT. This translates into CSVTRGVDTQYF.

This sequence joins TRBV7-8 and TRBJ1-5; no clear D. The CDR3 contains 15 residues. V dropped 1 base and J dropped 4 bases, with 11 bases sitting between them. Germline CDR1 is SGHVS and CDR2 is FQNEAQ. CDR3 loop: CASSLEAGENQPQHF. Here the CDR3 DNA reads TGTGCCAGCAGCTTAGAGGCAGGCGAAAATCAGCCCCAGCATTTT.

The CDR3 spells CAISESRGYEQYF. CDR3 bases: TGTGCCATCAGTGAGTCAAGGGGTTACGAGCAGTACTTC. The rearrangement uses TRBV10-3 and TRBJ2-7, with TRBD1 as a possible D gene (5 bases). The germline V and J ends were trimmed by 0 bases and 4 bases, with 7 bases remaining between them. Germline loops: CDR1 ENHRY, CDR2 SYGVKD. The CDR3 runs 13 residues.